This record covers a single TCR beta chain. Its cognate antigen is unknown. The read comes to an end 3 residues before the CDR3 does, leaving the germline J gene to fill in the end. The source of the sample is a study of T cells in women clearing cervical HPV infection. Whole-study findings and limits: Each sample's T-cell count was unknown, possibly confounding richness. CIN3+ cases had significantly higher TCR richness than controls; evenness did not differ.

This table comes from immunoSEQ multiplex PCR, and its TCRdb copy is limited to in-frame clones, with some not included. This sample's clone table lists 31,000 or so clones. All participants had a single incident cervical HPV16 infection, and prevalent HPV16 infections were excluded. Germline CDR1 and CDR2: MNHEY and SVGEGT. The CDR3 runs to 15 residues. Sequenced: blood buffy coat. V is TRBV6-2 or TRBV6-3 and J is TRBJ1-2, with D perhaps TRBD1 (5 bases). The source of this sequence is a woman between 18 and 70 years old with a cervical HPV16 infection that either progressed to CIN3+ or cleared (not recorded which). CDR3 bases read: TGTGCCAGCAGTTACAGGGAGAGGGGCACAGATACC. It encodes CASSYRERGTDT. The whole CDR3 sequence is CASSYRERGTDTYTF.